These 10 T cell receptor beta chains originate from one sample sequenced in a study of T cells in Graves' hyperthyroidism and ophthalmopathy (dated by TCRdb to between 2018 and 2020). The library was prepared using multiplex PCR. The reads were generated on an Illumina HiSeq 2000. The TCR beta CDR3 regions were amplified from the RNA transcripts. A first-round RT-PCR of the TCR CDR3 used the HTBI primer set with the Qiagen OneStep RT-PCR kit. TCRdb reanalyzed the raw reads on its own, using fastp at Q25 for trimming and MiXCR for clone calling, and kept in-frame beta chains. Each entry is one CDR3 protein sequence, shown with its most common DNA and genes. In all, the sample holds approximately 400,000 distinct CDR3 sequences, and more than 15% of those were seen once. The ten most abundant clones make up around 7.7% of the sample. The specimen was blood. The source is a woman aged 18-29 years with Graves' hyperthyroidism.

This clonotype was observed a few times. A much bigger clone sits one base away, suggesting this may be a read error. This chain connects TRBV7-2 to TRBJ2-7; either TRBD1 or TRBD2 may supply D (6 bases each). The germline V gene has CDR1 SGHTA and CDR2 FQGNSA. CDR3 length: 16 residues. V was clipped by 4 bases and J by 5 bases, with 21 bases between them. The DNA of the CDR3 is TGTGCCAGCAGCTCTGAGGGGGGAAGGGAGCGGAACGAGCAGTACTTC. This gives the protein CASSSEGGRERNEQYF.

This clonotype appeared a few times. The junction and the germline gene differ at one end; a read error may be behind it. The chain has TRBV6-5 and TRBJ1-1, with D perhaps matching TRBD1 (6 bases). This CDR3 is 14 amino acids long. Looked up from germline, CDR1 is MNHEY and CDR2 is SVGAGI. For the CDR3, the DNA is TGTGCCAACAGTTACGGGGGCGCTAACACTGAAGCTTTCTTT. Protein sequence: CANSYGGANTEAFF.

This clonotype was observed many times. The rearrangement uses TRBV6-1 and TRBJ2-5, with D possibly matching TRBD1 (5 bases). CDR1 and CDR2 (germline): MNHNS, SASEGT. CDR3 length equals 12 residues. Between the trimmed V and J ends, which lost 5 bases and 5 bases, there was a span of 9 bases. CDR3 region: CASSYQGETQYF. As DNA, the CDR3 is TGTGCCAGCAGTTACCAGGGTGAGACCCAGTACTTC.

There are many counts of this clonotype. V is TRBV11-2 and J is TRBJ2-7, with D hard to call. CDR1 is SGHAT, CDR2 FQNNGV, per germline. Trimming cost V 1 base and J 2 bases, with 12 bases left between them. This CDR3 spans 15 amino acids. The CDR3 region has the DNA TGTGCCAGCAGCTTAGGTAGGCACGGCGCCTACGAGCAGTACTTC. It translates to CASSLGRHGAYEQYF.

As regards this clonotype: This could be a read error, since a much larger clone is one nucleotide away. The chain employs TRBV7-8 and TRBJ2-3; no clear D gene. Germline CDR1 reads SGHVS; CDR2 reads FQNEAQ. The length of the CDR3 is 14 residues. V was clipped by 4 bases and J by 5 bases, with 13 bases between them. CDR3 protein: CASSSPNRVDTQYF. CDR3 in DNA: TGTGCCAGCAGCTCGCCGAACAGAGTAGATACGCAGTATTTT.

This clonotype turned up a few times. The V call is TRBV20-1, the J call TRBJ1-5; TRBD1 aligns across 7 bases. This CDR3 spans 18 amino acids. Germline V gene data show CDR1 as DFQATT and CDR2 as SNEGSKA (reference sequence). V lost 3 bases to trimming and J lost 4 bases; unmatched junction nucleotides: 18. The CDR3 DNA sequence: TGCAGTGCTAGCGCACCAGGACAGGTGTCCTTGAGGAATCAGCCCCAGCATTTT. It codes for CSASAPGQVSLRNQPQHF.

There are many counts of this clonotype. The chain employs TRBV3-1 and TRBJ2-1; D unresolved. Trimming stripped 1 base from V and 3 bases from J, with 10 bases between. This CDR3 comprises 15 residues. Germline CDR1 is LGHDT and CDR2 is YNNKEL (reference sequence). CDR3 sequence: CASSQGGLDYNEQFF. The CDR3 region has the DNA TGTGCCAGCAGCCAAGGGGGTCTAGACTACAATGAGCAGTTCTTC.

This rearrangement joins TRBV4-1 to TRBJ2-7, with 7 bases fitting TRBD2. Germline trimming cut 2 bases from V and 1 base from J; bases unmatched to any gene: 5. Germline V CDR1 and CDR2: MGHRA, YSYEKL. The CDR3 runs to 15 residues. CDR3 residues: CASSQSLAASYEQYF. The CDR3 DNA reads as TGCGCCAGCAGCCAAAGTCTAGCGGCTTCCTACGAGCAGTACTTC.

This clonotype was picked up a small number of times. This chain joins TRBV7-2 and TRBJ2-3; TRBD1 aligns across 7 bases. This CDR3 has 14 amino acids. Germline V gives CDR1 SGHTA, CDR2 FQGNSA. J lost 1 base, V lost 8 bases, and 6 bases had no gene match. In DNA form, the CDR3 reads TGTGCCAGCTACCTCACAGGGGGCACAGATACGCAGTATTTT. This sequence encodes CASYLTGGTDTQYF.

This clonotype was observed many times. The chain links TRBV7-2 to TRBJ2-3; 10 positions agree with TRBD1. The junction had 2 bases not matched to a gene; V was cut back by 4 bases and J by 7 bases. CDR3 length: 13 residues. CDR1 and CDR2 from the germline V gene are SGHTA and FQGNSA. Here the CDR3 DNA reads TGTGCCAGCAGCTGGGACAGGGGCTATACGCAGTATTTT. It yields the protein CASSWDRGYTQYF.